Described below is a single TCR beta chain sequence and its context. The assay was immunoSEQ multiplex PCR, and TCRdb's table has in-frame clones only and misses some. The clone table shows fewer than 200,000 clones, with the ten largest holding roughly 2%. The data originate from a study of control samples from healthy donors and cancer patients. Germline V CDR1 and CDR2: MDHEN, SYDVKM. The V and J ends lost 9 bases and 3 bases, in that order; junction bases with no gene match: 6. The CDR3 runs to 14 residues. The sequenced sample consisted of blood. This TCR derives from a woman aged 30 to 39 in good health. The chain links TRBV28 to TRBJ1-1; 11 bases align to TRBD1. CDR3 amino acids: CASFPGQGDTEAFF. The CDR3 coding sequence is TGTGCCAGTTTTCCGGGACAGGGGGACACTGAAGCTTTCTTT.